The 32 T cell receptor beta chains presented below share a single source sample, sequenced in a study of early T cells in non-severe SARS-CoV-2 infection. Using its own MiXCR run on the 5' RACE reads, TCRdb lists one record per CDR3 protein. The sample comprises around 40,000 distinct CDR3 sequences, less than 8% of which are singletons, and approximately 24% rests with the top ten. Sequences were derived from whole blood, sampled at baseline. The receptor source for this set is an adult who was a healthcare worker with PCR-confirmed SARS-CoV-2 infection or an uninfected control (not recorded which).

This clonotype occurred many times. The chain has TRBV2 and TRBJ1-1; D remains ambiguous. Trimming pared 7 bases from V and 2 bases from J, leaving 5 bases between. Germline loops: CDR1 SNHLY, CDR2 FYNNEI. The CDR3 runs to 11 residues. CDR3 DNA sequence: TGTGCCAGCAAGGCAAACACTGAAGCTTTCTTT. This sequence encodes CASKANTEAFF.

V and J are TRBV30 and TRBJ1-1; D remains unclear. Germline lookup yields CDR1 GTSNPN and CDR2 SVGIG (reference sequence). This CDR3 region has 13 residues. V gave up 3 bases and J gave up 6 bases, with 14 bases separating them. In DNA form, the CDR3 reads TGTGCCTGGAGCGACGGTGGTTGGGCTGAAGCTTTCTTT. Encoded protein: CAWSDGGWAEAFF.

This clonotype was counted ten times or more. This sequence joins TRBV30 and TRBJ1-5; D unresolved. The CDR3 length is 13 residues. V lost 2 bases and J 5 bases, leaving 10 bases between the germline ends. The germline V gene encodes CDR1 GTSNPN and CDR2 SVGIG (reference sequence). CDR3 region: CAWSKVEDQPQHF. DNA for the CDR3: TGTGCCTGGAGTAAGGTAGAGGATCAGCCCCAGCATTTT.

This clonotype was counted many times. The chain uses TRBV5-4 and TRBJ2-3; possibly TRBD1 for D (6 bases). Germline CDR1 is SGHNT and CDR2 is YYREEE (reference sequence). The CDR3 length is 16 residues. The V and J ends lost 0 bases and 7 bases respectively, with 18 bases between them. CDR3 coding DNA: TGTGCCAGCAGCTTGGAAGGGGGATTGACCAGTAATACGCAGTATTTT. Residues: CASSLEGGLTSNTQYF.

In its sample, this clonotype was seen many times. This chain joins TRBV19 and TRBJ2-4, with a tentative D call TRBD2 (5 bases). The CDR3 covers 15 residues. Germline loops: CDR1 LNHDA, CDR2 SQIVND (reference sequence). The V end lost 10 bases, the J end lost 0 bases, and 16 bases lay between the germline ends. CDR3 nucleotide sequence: TGTGCCACCTCAGGAGGTTCGCTAGCCAAAAACATTCAGTACTTC. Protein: CATSGGSLAKNIQYF.

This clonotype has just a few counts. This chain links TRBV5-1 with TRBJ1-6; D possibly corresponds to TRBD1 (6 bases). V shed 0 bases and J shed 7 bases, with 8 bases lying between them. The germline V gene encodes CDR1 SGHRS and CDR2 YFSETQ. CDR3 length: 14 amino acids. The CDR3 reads CASSLVGGNSPLHF. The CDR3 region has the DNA TGCGCCAGCAGCTTGGTAGGGGGAAATTCACCCCTCCACTTT. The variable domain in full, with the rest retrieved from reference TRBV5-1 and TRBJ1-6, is KAGVTQTPRYLIKTRGQQVTLSCSPISGHRSVSWYQQTPGQGLQFLFEYFSETQRNKGNFPGRFSGRQFSNSRSEMNVSTLELGDSALYLCASSLVGGNSPLHFGNGTRLTVT.

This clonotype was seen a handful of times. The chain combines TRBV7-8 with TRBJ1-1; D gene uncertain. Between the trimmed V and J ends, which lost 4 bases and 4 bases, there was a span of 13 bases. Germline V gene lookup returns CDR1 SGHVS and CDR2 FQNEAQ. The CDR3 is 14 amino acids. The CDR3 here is CASSSVTLGTEAFF. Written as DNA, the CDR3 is TGTGCCAGCAGCTCCGTGACCCTCGGCACTGAAGCTTTCTTT.

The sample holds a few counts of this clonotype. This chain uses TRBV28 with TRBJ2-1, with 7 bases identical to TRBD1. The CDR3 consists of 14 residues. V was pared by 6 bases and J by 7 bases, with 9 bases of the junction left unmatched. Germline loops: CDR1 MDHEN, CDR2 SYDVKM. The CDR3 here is CASRLPDRANEQFF. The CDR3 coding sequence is TGTGCCAGCAGGCTTCCTGACAGGGCGAATGAGCAGTTCTTC.

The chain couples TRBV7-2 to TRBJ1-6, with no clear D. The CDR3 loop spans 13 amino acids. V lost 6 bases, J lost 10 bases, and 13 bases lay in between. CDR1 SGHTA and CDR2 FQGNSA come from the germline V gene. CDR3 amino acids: CASSRTSESPLHF. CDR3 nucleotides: TGTGCCAGCAGTCGCACAAGTGAATCACCCCTCCACTTT.

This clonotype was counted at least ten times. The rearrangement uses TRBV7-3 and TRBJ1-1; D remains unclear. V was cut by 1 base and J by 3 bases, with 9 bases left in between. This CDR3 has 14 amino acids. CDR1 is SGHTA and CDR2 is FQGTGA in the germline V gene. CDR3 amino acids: CASSLMAGDTEAFF. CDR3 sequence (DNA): TGTGCCAGCAGCTTAATGGCCGGGGACACTGAAGCTTTCTTT.

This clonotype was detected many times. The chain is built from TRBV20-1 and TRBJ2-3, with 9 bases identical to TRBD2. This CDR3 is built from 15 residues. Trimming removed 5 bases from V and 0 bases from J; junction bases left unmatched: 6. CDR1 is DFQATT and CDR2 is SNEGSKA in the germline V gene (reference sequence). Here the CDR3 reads CSAPRLADSTDTQYF. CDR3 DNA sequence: TGCAGTGCTCCCCGACTAGCGGACAGCACAGATACGCAGTATTTT.

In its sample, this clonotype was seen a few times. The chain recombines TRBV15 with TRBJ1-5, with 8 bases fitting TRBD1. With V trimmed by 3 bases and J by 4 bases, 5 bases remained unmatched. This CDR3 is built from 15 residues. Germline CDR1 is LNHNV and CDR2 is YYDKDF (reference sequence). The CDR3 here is CATSREQGGNQPQHF. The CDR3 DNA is TGTGCCACCAGCAGGGAACAGGGGGGGAATCAGCCCCAGCATTTT.

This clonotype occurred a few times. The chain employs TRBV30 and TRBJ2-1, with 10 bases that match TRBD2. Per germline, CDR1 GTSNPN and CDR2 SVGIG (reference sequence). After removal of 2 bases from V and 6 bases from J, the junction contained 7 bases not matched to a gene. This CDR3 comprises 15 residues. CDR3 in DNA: TGTGCCTGGAGTCTTCTAGCGGGAGTTGCCAATGAGCAGTTCTTC. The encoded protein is CAWSLLAGVANEQFF.

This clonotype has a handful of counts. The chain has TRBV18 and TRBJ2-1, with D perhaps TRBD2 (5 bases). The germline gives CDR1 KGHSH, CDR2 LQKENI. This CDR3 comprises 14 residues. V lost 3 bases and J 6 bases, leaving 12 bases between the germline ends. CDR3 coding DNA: TGTGCCAGCTCACCTAGGCTAGCCGGCAATGAGCAGTTCTTC. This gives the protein CASSPRLAGNEQFF.

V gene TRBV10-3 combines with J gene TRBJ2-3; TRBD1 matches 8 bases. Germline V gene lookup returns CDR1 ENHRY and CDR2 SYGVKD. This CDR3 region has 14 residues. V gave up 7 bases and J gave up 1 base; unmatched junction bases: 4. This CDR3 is CAITSDRGTDTQYF. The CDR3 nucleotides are TGTGCCATCACTTCGGACAGGGGCACAGATACGCAGTATTTT.

CDR3 coding DNA: TGTGCCAGCAGCTTCGGGGGACTAGCCCCCAAAGAGACCCAGTACTTC. It codes for CASSFGGLAPKETQYF. The chain is built from TRBV7-2 and TRBJ2-5; 9 bases are a match to TRBD2. V dropped 3 bases and J dropped 3; count of bases not matched to a gene: 8. The CDR3 is made up of 16 amino acids. The germline CDR1 and CDR2 sequences are SGHTA and FQGNSA.

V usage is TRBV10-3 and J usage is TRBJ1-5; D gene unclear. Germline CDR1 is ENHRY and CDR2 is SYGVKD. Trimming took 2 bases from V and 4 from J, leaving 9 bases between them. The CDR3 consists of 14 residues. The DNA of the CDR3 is TGTGCCATCAGTGAGGCGACGGCTAATCAGCCCCAGCATTTT. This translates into CAISEATANQPQHF.

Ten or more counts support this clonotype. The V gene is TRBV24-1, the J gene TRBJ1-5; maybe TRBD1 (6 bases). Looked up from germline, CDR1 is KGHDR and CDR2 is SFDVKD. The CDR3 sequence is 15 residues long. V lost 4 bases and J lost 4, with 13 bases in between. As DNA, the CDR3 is TGTGCCACCAGTGACACGACAGGCGCGAATCAGCCCCAGCATTTT. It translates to CATSDTTGANQPQHF.

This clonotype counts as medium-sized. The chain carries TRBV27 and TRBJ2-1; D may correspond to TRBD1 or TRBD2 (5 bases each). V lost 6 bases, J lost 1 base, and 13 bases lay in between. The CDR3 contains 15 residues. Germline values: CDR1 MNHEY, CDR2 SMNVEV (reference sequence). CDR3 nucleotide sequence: TGTGCCAGCAGCAGGGAGATGGGATCCTACAATGAGCAGTTCTTC. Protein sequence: CASSREMGSYNEQFF.

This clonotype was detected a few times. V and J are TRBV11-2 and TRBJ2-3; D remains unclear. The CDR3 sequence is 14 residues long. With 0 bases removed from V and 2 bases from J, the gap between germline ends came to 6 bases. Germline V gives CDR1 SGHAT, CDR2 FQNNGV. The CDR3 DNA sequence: TGTGCCAGCAGCTTAGACAGAGACACAGATACGCAGTATTTT. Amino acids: CASSLDRDTDTQYF.

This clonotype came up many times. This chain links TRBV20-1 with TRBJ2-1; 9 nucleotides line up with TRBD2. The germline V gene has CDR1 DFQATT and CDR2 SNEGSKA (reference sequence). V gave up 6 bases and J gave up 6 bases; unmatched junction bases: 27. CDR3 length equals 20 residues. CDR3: CSASSGIASSGSLPGNEQFF. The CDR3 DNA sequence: TGCAGTGCCAGTAGCGGGATTGCCAGTAGCGGGAGCCTGCCCGGCAATGAGCAGTTCTTC.

The CDR3 DNA sequence: TGTGCCAGCAGCTTGGTGGACAGGGTTAACGAGCAGTACTTC. Its protein product is CASSLVDRVNEQYF. The J gene is TRBJ2-7, the V gene TRBV5-4, with 8 bases identical to TRBD1. This CDR3 region has 14 residues. V shed 0 bases and J 5 bases; nucleotides not matched to a gene: 4. In germline, CDR1 is SGHNT, CDR2 YYREEE (reference sequence). Supplemented by reference TRBV5-4 and TRBJ2-7, the full variable domain reads ETGVTQSPTHLIKTRGQQVTLRCSSQSGHNTVSWYQQALGQGPQFIFQYYREEENGRGNFPPRFSGLQFPNYSSELNVNALELDDSALYLCASSLVDRVNEQYFGPGTRLTVT.

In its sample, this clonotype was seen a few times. CDR3 sequence reads: CASSLLEYVTDTQYF. DNA of the CDR3: TGTGCCAGCAGCTTACTAGAATATGTCACAGATACGCAGTATTTT. The V gene is TRBV13, the J gene TRBJ2-3; D gene uncertain. Germline loops: CDR1 PRHDT, CDR2 FYEKMQ (reference sequence). The CDR3 covers 15 residues. Trimming removed 2 bases at V and 2 bases at J, with 11 bases between.

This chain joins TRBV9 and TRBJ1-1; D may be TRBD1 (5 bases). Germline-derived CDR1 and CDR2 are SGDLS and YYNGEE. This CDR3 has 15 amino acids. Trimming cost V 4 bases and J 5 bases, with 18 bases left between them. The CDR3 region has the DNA TGTGCCAGCAGCCCCTCCCAGGGATTCCGGACTGAAGCTTTCTTT. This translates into CASSPSQGFRTEAFF. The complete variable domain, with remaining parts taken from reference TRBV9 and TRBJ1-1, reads DSGVTQTPKHLITATGQRVTLRCSPRSGDLSVYWYQQSLDQGLQFLIQYYNGEERAKGNILERFSAQQFPDLHSELNLSSLELGDSALYFCASSPSQGFRTEAFFGQGTRLTVV.

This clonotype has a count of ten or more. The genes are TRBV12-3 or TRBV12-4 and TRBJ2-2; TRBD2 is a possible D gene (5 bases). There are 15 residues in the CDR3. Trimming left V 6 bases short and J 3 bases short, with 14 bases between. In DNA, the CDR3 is TGTGCCAGCAGGTCCCGGGGTGGGGACACCGGGGAGCTGTTTTTT. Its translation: CASRSRGGDTGELFF.

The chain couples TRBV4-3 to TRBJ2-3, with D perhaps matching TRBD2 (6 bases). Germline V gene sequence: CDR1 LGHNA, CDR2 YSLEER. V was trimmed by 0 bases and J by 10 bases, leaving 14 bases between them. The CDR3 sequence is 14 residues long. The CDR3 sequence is CASSQDPGEAPQYF. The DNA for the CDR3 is TGCGCCAGCAGCCAAGATCCGGGGGAAGCCCCGCAGTATTTT.

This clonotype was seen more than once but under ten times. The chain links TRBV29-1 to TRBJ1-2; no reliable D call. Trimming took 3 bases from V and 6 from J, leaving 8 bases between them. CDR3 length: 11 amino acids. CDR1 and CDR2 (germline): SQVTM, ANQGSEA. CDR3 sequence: CSVESSDGYTF. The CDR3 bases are TGCAGCGTTGAGTCCTCGGATGGCTACACCTTC.

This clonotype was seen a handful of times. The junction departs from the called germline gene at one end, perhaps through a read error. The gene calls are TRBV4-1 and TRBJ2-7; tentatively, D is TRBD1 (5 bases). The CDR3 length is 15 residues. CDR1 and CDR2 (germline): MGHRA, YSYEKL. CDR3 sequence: CASRILGRVPYEQYF. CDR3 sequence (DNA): TGCGCCAGCCGCATCTTGGGCAGGGTGCCCTACGAGCAGTACTTT.

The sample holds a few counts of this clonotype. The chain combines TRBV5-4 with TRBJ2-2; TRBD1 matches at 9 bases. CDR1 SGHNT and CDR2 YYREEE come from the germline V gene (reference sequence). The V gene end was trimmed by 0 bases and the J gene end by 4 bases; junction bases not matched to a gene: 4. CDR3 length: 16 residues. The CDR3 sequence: CASSLAGTGLTGELFF. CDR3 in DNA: TGTGCCAGCAGCTTGGCCGGGACAGGGCTCACCGGGGAGCTGTTTTTT.

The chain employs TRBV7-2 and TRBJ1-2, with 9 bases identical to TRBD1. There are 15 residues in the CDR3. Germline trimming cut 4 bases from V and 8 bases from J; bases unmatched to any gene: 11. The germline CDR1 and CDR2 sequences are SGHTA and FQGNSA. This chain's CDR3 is CASSSSGTGSGGYTF. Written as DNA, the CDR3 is TGTGCCAGCAGCTCCTCCGGGACAGGGTCGGGAGGCTACACCTTC.

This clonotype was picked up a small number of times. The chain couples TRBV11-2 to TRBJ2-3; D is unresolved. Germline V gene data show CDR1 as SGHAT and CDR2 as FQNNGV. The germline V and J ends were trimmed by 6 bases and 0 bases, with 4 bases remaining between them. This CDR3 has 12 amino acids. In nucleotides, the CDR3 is TGTGCCAGCAGACGGAGCACAGATACGCAGTATTTT. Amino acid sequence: CASRRSTDTQYF.

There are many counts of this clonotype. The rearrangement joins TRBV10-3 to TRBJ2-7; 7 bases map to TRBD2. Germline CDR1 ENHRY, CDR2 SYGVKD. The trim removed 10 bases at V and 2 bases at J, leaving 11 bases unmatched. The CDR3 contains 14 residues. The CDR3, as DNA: TGTGCCACCACCACCCAAGCGGGGACCTACGAGCAGTACTTC. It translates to CATTTQAGTYEQYF.